The 18 T cell receptor beta chains reported below all come from one sample, sequenced in a study of human T cells and chemical hapten exposure. Described time point: pre-sensitization, week 0. Specified treatment: therapeutic diphenylcyclopropenone sensitization with weekly scalp DPC. TCRdb ran MiXCR on the RACE reads and lists one entry per CDR3 protein. The repertoire holds 85,000 to 100,000 distinct CDR3 sequences, with about 10% as singletons. The sample was whole blood, taken in connection with sensitization to the hapten diphenylcyclopropenone (DPC). These receptors originate from a woman between 55 and 75 years old with alopecia areata. Some clones in this sample may be carry-over from other donors' samples.

This clonotype was seen only a few times. V and J are TRBV18 and TRBJ2-3; 8 nucleotides match TRBD1. The CDR3 is made up of 19 amino acids. Germline CDR1 KGHSH, CDR2 LQKENI. Trimming at V came to 4 bases and at J to 0 bases, leaving 15 bases not matched to a gene. The CDR3 DNA follows: TGTGCCAGCTCACGGGACAGGCCCGGGGGCCGACTTAGCACAGATACGCAGTATTTT. Translated, it gives CASSRDRPGGRLSTDTQYF.

This clonotype has just a few counts. V gene TRBV5-1 combines with J gene TRBJ2-1; 8 bases line up with TRBD1. The CDR3 covers 15 residues. Germline loops: CDR1 SGHRS, CDR2 YFSETQ. V lost 2 bases, J lost 2 bases, and 3 bases stayed unmatched. The CDR3 DNA reads TGCGCCAGCAGCTTCGGGACAGGAACCTACAATGAGCAGTTCTTC. Protein sequence: CASSFGTGTYNEQFF.

This clonotype was detected many times. V and J are TRBV19 and TRBJ2-3; unclear D gene. Trimming removed 3 bases at V and 9 bases at J, with 7 bases between. The germline CDR1 and CDR2 sequences are LNHDA and SQIVND (reference sequence). The CDR3 totals 11 residues. Here the CDR3 DNA reads TGTGCCAGTAGTATCCAGAGCACGCAGTATTTT. It encodes CASSIQSTQYF.

The sample holds many counts of this clonotype. The junction departs from the called germline gene at one end, perhaps through a read error. The chain combines TRBV7-9 with TRBJ2-6, with D possibly TRBD1 on 6 matching bases. Germline V lookup: CDR1 SEHNR, CDR2 FQNEAQ (reference sequence). This CDR3 spans 15 amino acids. DNA of the CDR3: TGTGCCAGCAGCCCACAGGGCCCTGGGGCCAACATCCTGACTTTC. Protein sequence: CASSPQGPGANILTF.

This clonotype was recorded once. A much larger clone lies one base from this, so it may be a read error. This rearrangement joins TRBV15 to TRBJ1-3; 7 bases align to TRBD1. The CDR3 is made up of 15 amino acids. J gave up 2 bases and V 2 bases, and 3 bases lay outside the gene matches. Germline CDR1 is LNHNV and CDR2 is YYDKDF (reference sequence). In DNA form, the CDR3 reads TGTGCCACCAGCAGAACGACAGGGACTGGAAACACCATATATTTT. It encodes CATSRTTGTGNTIYF. The full variable domain, in which reference TRBV15 and TRBJ1-3 provide the parts outside the CDR3, is DAMVIQNPRYQVTQFGKPVTLSCSQTLNHNVMYWYQQKSSQAPKLLFHYYDKDFNNEADTPDNFQSRRPNTSFCFLDIRSPGLGDTAMYLCATSRTTGTGNTIYFGEGSWLTVV.

This clonotype came up a few times. CDR3 loop: CASSLYRTLNTEAFF. DNA for the CDR3: TGTGCCAGCAGTTTATACAGGACCTTAAACACTGAAGCTTTCTTT. The chain recombines TRBV28 with TRBJ1-1; possibly TRBD1 for D (5 bases). Per germline, CDR1 MDHEN and CDR2 SYDVKM. Trimming took off 1 base at V and 2 bases at J, with 11 bases between the two ends. The CDR3 spans 15 residues.

This clonotype was picked up many times. The chain has TRBV3-1 and TRBJ1-2, with TRBD1 matching over 9 bases. The CDR3 has 15 residues. The trim removed 5 bases at V and 2 bases at J, leaving 6 bases unmatched. Looked up from germline, CDR1 is LGHDT and CDR2 is YNNKEL (reference sequence). The CDR3 region is CASSSQGARNYGYTF. In DNA, the CDR3 is TGTGCCAGCAGCTCACAGGGGGCGCGAAACTATGGCTACACCTTC. The variable domain in full, with the rest retrieved from reference TRBV3-1 and TRBJ1-2, is DTAVSQTPKYLVTQMGNDKSIKCEQNLGHDTMYWYKQDSKKFLKIMFSYNNKELIINETVPNRFSPKSPDKAHLNLHINSLELGDSAVYFCASSSQGARNYGYTFGSGTRLTVV.

There are a few counts of this clonotype. CDR3 in amino acids: CASSLDRAWDEQYF. As DNA, the CDR3 is TGCGCCAGCAGCTTGGACAGGGCCTGGGACGAGCAGTACTTC. The V gene is TRBV5-1, the J gene TRBJ2-7; D may be TRBD1 (6 bases). Per germline, CDR1 SGHRS and CDR2 YFSETQ. V shed 0 bases and J shed 5 bases, with 12 bases lying between them. The CDR3 totals 14 residues.

The CDR3 spells CSVEVGRNTEAFF. DNA of the CDR3: TGCAGCGTTGAAGTGGGCAGGAACACTGAAGCTTTCTTT. The rearrangement joins TRBV29-1 to TRBJ1-1; D ambiguous. The CDR3 extends over 13 amino acids. V dropped 1 base and J dropped 1 base, with 7 bases sitting between them. Germline V lookup: CDR1 SQVTM, CDR2 ANQGSEA. Drawing the rest from reference TRBV29-1 and TRBJ1-1, the complete variable domain is SAVISQKPSRDICQRGTSLTIQCQVDSQVTMMFWYRQQPGQSLTLIATANQGSEATYESGFVIDKFPISRPNLTFSTLTVSNMSPEDSSIYLCSVEVGRNTEAFFGQGTRLTVV.

This clonotype was seen ten or more times. The rearrangement uses TRBV5-6 and TRBJ2-1; D is possibly TRBD1 (5 bases). V lost 0 bases and J 0 bases, leaving 10 bases between the germline ends. The CDR3 loop spans 16 amino acids. Germline V lookup: CDR1 SGHDT, CDR2 YYEEEE. Written as DNA, the CDR3 is TGTGCCAGCAGCTTGGAGGGGATAAGCTCCTACAATGAGCAGTTCTTC. Encoded protein: CASSLEGISSYNEQFF.

V and J are TRBV6-1 and TRBJ2-7; 7 bases align to TRBD1. This CDR3 is built from 15 residues. Germline V lookup: CDR1 MNHNS, CDR2 SASEGT. The ends lost 6 bases at V and 2 bases at J; junction bases unmatched: 10. CDR3: CASRPVTGTPYEQYF. DNA for the CDR3: TGTGCCAGCAGGCCCGTGACAGGGACCCCCTACGAGCAGTACTTC.

This clonotype was counted only a few times. Because the CDR3's place on the DNA is in doubt, the DNA is left out and the CDR3 is given as listed by TCRdb. V gene TRBV7-5 combines with J gene TRBJ2-4; TRBD2, the table's D call, was not compared with the DNA. TRBV7-5 has pseudogene status. The CDR3 region is 22 residues in length, termini included. CDR3 loop: CISVPEAHPASGGAGTKNIQYF.

This clonotype has a count of ten or more. The chain uses TRBV29-1 and TRBJ2-2; D ambiguous. The CDR3 is 11 residues long. Looked up from germline, CDR1 is SQVTM and CDR2 is ANQGSEA. V was clipped by 8 bases and J by 4 bases, with 8 bases between them. The CDR3 spells CSIRSTGELFF. CDR3 nucleotide sequence: TGCAGCATTCGGTCCACCGGGGAGCTGTTTTTT.

The genes are TRBV30 and TRBJ1-1; 7 bases are a match to TRBD1. Germline V gene lookup returns CDR1 GTSNPN and CDR2 SVGIG (reference sequence). This CDR3 has 13 residues. J was trimmed by 3 bases and V by 3 bases; bases with no gene match: 4. The CDR3: CAWRRGLDTEAFF. The CDR3 bases are TGTGCCTGGAGAAGGGGGCTGGACACTGAAGCTTTCTTT.

This clonotype was observed at least ten times. J is TRBJ2-5 and V is TRBV20-1; D perhaps matches TRBD2 (5 bases). CDR1 DFQATT and CDR2 SNEGSKA come from the germline V gene (reference sequence). This CDR3 spans 12 amino acids. V dropped 8 bases and J dropped 5 bases, with 15 bases sitting between them. The CDR3 DNA sequence: TGCAGTACCCGTTTTGGGGAGGAGACCCAGTACTTC. This encodes CSTRFGEETQYF.

This clonotype came up many times. This chain joins TRBV7-2 and TRBJ2-1, with 9 bases lining up with TRBD2. The germline CDR1 and CDR2 sequences are SGHTA and FQGNSA. Trimming took 2 bases from V and 5 from J; bases not matched to a gene: 4. CDR3 size: 15 residues. The CDR3 loop reads CASSLSGGTHNEQFF. CDR3 coding DNA: TGTGCCAGCAGCTTAAGCGGGGGGACCCACAATGAGCAGTTCTTC.

This clonotype was detected ten times or more. V usage is TRBV5-4 and J usage is TRBJ1-2; D is possibly TRBD1 (6 bases). Germline V CDR1 and CDR2: SGHNT, YYREEE (reference sequence). This CDR3 spans 16 amino acids. V gave up 4 bases and J gave up 2 bases, with 18 bases separating them. CDR3 nucleotides: TGTGCCAGCAGCCCCCAGGGGAGGCAGGGGAACTATGGCTACACCTTC. It translates to CASSPQGRQGNYGYTF.

At least ten counts were recorded for this clonotype. The V call is TRBV7-6, the J call TRBJ2-5; the D gene is possibly TRBD2 (6 bases). Germline values: CDR1 SGHVS, CDR2 FNYEAQ. The CDR3 contains 17 residues. V lost 2 bases, J lost 5 bases, and 21 bases lay in between. The CDR3 region is CASSLSATGDVGETQYF. The CDR3 coding sequence is TGTGCCAGCAGCTTATCGGCGACGGGGGACGTTGGGGAGACCCAGTACTTC. Using reference TRBV7-6 and TRBJ2-5 for the parts outside the CDR3, the full variable domain is GAGVSQSPRYKVTKRGQDVALRCDPISGHVSLYWYRQALGQGPEFLTYFNYEAQQDKSGLPNDRFSAERPEGSISTLTIQRTEQRDSAMYRCASSLSATGDVGETQYFGPGTRLLVL.